The 27 T cell receptor beta chains presented below share a single source sample, sequenced in a study of technical replicates of blood from a handful of donors. Sequencing used immunoSEQ multiplex PCR; TCRdb keeps in-frame clones, though not all of them. The sample contains over 55,000 clones, roughly 91% of which appear only once. Sequenced: PBMCs. The receptors originated from a human donor in good health. Some clones in this sample may be carry-over from other donors' samples.

The V call is TRBV6-5, the J call TRBJ2-7; tentatively, D is TRBD1 (5 bases). This CDR3 contains 13 residues. CDR1 is MNHEY and CDR2 is SVGAGI in the germline V gene. The V end was cut by 2 bases, the J end by 3 bases, with 8 bases between. In DNA form, the CDR3 reads TGTGCCAGCAGTTACCTGGACAACTACGAGCAGTACTTC. It codes for CASSYLDNYEQYF.

The chain couples TRBV9 to TRBJ2-1, with 8 positions matching TRBD2. CDR3 length: 15 amino acids. In germline, CDR1 is SGDLS, CDR2 YYNGEE. Trimming took 4 bases from V and 0 from J; bases not matched to a gene: 3. The DNA of the CDR3 is TGTGCCAGCAGCTCGGGAGGGAGCTCCTACAATGAGCAGTTCTTC. It is translated as CASSSGGSSYNEQFF.

J is TRBJ2-7 and V is TRBV6-5, with TRBD2 matching 7 bases. Unmatched junction bases numbered 8, after V lost 6 bases and J lost 0 bases. Germline values: CDR1 MNHEY, CDR2 SVGAGI. The CDR3 is made up of 15 amino acids. The CDR3 DNA is TGTGCCAGCAGCCGAAGCGGGGCGGGCTCCTACGAGCAGTACTTC. It encodes CASSRSGAGSYEQYF.

The V and J genes are TRBV5-6 and TRBJ2-7; 7 nucleotides agree with TRBD2. The CDR3 covers 15 residues. The trim removed 4 bases at V and 3 bases at J, leaving 10 bases unmatched. Germline V gene data show CDR1 as SGHDT and CDR2 as YYEEEE. The CDR3 sequence: CASSRVGLVVYEQYF. The CDR3 DNA follows: TGTGCCAGCAGCCGGGTAGGACTAGTGGTCTACGAGCAGTACTTC. The whole variable domain, remainder taken from reference TRBV5-6 and TRBJ2-7, is DAGVTQSPTHLIKTRGQQVTLRCSPKSGHDTVSWYQQALGQGPQFIFQYYEEEERQRGNFPDRFSGHQFPNYSSELNVNALLLGDSALYLCASSRVGLVVYEQYFGPGTRLTVT.

The J gene is TRBJ2-1, the V gene TRBV30, with TRBD2 matching 9 bases. CDR3 length: 14 amino acids. The trim removed 2 bases at V and 9 bases at J, leaving 8 bases unmatched. The germline V gene encodes CDR1 GTSNPN and CDR2 SVGIG (reference sequence). CDR3 loop: CAWSPWTSAGEQFF. The CDR3 DNA is TGTGCCTGGAGTCCCTGGACTAGCGCGGGTGAGCAGTTCTTC.

The chain employs TRBV2 and TRBJ1-2, with D hard to call. CDR3 size: 11 residues. V was shortened by 6 bases and J by 3 bases, with 5 bases between the two germline ends. Looked up from germline, CDR1 is SNHLY and CDR2 is FYNNEI. Here the CDR3 DNA reads TGTGCCAGCAGCGGGGACTATGGCTACACCTTC. This translates into CASSGDYGYTF.

The rearrangement links TRBV12-5 to TRBJ2-5; the D gene is possibly TRBD1 (7 bases). CDR3 length: 14 amino acids. V was shortened by 4 bases and J by 3 bases, with 12 bases between the two germline ends. In germline, CDR1 is LGHNT, CDR2 FRNRAP. The CDR3 loop is CASGSGDSEETQYF. CDR3 bases: TGTGCTAGTGGTTCGGGGGACAGTGAAGAGACCCAGTACTTC.

The V gene is TRBV4-2, the J gene TRBJ2-1; TRBD2 is a possible D gene (9 bases). This CDR3 is 19 amino acids long. Germline lookup yields CDR1 LGHNA and CDR2 YNFKEQ. V lost 4 bases, J lost 10 bases, and 32 bases lay in between. The CDR3 reads CASSRKNRGFSGGLAEQFF. The CDR3 region has the DNA TGTGCCAGCAGCCGAAAGAACAGGGGGTTTAGCGGGGGCCTAGCGGAGCAGTTCTTC.

V and J are TRBV15 and TRBJ1-5, with TRBD1 matching 9 bases. The germline gives CDR1 LNHNV, CDR2 YYDKDF (reference sequence). The CDR3 consists of 16 residues. The junction had 6 bases not matched to a gene; V was cut back by 2 bases and J by 4 bases. The CDR3 protein is CATSRPGQGKNQPQHF. Here the CDR3 DNA reads TGTGCCACCAGCAGACCGGGACAGGGTAAAAATCAGCCCCAGCATTTT.

The chain joins TRBV27 to TRBJ1-4; D may be TRBD1 (6 bases). The CDR3 totals 15 residues. Trimming shortened V by 1 base and J by 3 bases, and 9 bases separated the two germline ends. Per the germline V gene, CDR1 is MNHEY and CDR2 is SMNVEV (reference sequence). The CDR3 region has the DNA TGTGCCAGCAGTTTATTGGGGGGGCCTAATGAAAAACTGTTTTTT. This codes for CASSLLGGPNEKLFF.

The chain uses TRBV9 and TRBJ2-1, with D possibly TRBD2 on 6 matching bases. This CDR3 has 13 residues. CDR1 is SGDLS and CDR2 is YYNGEE in the germline V gene. Deletions cut 4 bases from V and 3 bases from J, with 8 bases between. CDR3 nucleotides: TGTGCCAGCAGCCAGGGACTCTACAATGAGCAGTTCTTC. It translates to CASSQGLYNEQFF.

V and J are TRBV25-1 and TRBJ1-1; weak D call: TRBD1 (6 bases). This CDR3 is 15 amino acids long. The V gene's germline CDR1 is MGHDK and CDR2 SYGVNS. The V gene lost 6 bases and the J gene lost 3 bases, with 17 bases spanning the gap. The CDR3 protein is CASRSRTAEDTEAFF. The CDR3 nucleotides read TGTGCCAGCAGGTCGAGGACAGCCGAAGACACTGAAGCTTTCTTT. Looking up the rest from reference TRBV25-1 and TRBJ1-1 gives the full variable domain: EADIYQTPRYLVIGTGKKITLECSQTMGHDKMYWYQQDPGMELHLIHYSYGVNSTEKGDLSSESTVSRIRTEHFPLTLESARPSHTSQYLCASRSRTAEDTEAFFGQGTRLTVV.

The J gene is TRBJ1-6, the V gene TRBV19, with 9 bases identical to TRBD1. J was trimmed by 5 bases and V by 5 bases; bases with no gene match: 4. Germline V CDR1 and CDR2: LNHDA, SQIVND (reference sequence). This CDR3 is 15 amino acids long. The DNA for the CDR3 is TGTGCCAGTAGTTCCCGGGACAGGGATAATTCACCCCTCCACTTT. Protein sequence: CASSSRDRDNSPLHF.

The V gene is TRBV4-3, the J gene TRBJ2-3; 16 bases map to TRBD2. Looked up from germline, CDR1 is LGHNA and CDR2 is YSLEER. Germline trimming cut 2 bases from V and 0 bases from J; bases unmatched to any gene: 5. The CDR3 totals 19 residues. The CDR3: CASSQSGLAGGLSTDTQYF. In nucleotides, the CDR3 is TGCGCCAGCAGCCAATCGGGACTAGCGGGGGGGCTTAGCACAGATACGCAGTATTTT.

This chain connects TRBV7-2 to TRBJ1-6, with TRBD1 as a possible D gene (5 bases). With 2 bases removed from V and 0 bases from J, the gap between germline ends came to 8 bases. The CDR3 is 16 amino acids. Germline CDR1 SGHTA, CDR2 FQGNSA. The CDR3 is CASSLTQGSYNSPLHF. DNA for the CDR3: TGTGCCAGCAGCTTAACCCAGGGCTCCTATAATTCACCCCTCCACTTT.

V and J are TRBV4-2 and TRBJ1-5; D may be TRBD1 (5 bases). The V end was cut by 3 bases, the J end by 4 bases, with 16 bases between. The CDR3 has 16 residues. Germline CDR1 and CDR2: LGHNA and YNFKEQ. CDR3 DNA: TGTGCCAGCAGCCATTGGGGGGGGAACACTAATCAGCCCCAGCATTTT. Protein product: CASSHWGGNTNQPQHF.

This rearrangement joins TRBV13 to TRBJ2-5, with D maybe TRBD1 (6 bases). V was shortened by 3 bases and J by 5 bases, with 13 bases between the two germline ends. This CDR3 has 14 residues. CDR1 and CDR2 from the germline V gene are PRHDT and FYEKMQ (reference sequence). The CDR3 nucleotides read TGTGCCAGCAGCTTGCAGGGGCGCTTGGAGACCCAGTACTTC. Protein sequence: CASSLQGRLETQYF.

This chain uses TRBV6-1 with TRBJ2-1; tentative D call: TRBD2 (5 bases). Germline-derived CDR1 and CDR2 are MNHNS and SASEGT. CDR3 length: 13 residues. V lost 10 bases and J 3 bases, leaving 13 bases between the germline ends. Here the CDR3 reads CAIRFGDYNEQFF. CDR3 in DNA: TGTGCCATCCGTTTCGGGGACTACAATGAGCAGTTCTTC.

The chain has TRBV7-8 and TRBJ2-3; TRBD2 aligns across 7 bases. The trim removed 1 base at V and 1 base at J, leaving 8 bases unmatched. Germline V gives CDR1 SGHVS, CDR2 FQNEAQ. The CDR3 loop spans 17 amino acids. CDR3 coding DNA: TGTGCCAGCAGCTTAGTGGCGGCGGGGAGGGGCACAGATACGCAGTATTTT. It is translated as CASSLVAAGRGTDTQYF.

The V gene is TRBV7-6, the J gene TRBJ2-7, with D perhaps matching TRBD1 (6 bases). The V and J ends lost 5 bases and 3 bases respectively, with 14 bases between them. Germline V gives CDR1 SGHVS, CDR2 FNYEAQ. The CDR3 consists of 14 residues. In nucleotides, the CDR3 is TGTGCCAGCAGCCCCGCCAGGGGCAACTACGAGCAGTACTTC. Amino acid sequence: CASSPARGNYEQYF.

This chain joins TRBV11-2 and TRBJ2-5, with a tentative D call TRBD1 (5 bases). The CDR3 totals 14 residues. V lost 3 bases to trimming and J lost 1 base, with 9 bases between them. CDR1 is SGHAT and CDR2 is FQNNGV in the germline V gene. DNA of the CDR3: TGTGCCAGCAGCTTTCTAACAGGCCAAGAGACCCAGTACTTC. This translates into CASSFLTGQETQYF.

This clone was picked up one time. V and J are TRBV5-1 and TRBJ2-7; 7 bases are a match to TRBD1. This CDR3 is 15 amino acids long. CDR1 SGHRS and CDR2 YFSETQ come from the germline V gene. Trimming removed 0 bases from V and 4 bases from J; junction bases left unmatched: 7. CDR3 region: CASSLAATGSYEQYF. CDR3 DNA: TGCGCCAGCAGCTTGGCTGCGACAGGGAGTTACGAGCAGTACTTC.

Details on this clone: In the same sample, other DNA sequences code for this CDR3. V and J are TRBV7-2 and TRBJ2-5; 13 bases are shared with TRBD2. This CDR3 is 15 amino acids long. The V gene's germline CDR1 is SGHTA and CDR2 FQGNSA. V gave up 5 bases and J gave up 5 bases; unmatched junction bases: 5. The CDR3 here is CASSPRTSGSETQYF. DNA of the CDR3: TGTGCCAGCAGCCCCCGGACTAGCGGGAGTGAGACCCAGTACTTC. Supplemented by reference TRBV7-2 and TRBJ2-5, the full variable domain reads GAGVSQSPSNKVTEKGKDVELRCDPISGHTALYWYRQSLGQGLEFLIYFQGNSAPDKSGLPSDRFSAERTGGSVSTLTIQRTQQEDSAVYLCASSPRTSGSETQYFGPGTRLLVL.

This clone was found once. This chain joins TRBV10-3 and TRBJ2-3; 7 bases map to TRBD1. CDR1 is ENHRY and CDR2 is SYGVKD in the germline V gene. With 4 bases clipped from V and 2 bases from J, the junction kept 9 bases outside the gene matches. The CDR3 is 16 amino acids. The CDR3: CAISAETGIPTDTQYF. CDR3 bases: TGTGCCATCAGTGCAGAGACAGGGATACCCACAGATACGCAGTATTTT.

J is TRBJ2-5 and V is TRBV5-1; 11 positions agree with TRBD2. Germline V lookup: CDR1 SGHRS, CDR2 YFSETQ. CDR3 size: 15 residues. The V gene end was trimmed by 6 bases and the J gene end by 9 bases; junction bases not matched to a gene: 13. CDR3 nucleotides: TGCGCCAGCACCCTCCTAGCGGGGGGAGACTGGGCCCAGTACTTC. This codes for CASTLLAGGDWAQYF.

This clone has a single count. The chain is built from TRBV4-2 and TRBJ2-2; no clear D gene. Germline V CDR1 and CDR2: LGHNA, YNFKEQ. V lost 4 bases to trimming and J lost 7 bases, with 7 bases between them. This CDR3 has 12 residues. The CDR3 protein is CASSRGGGELFF. CDR3 nucleotides: TGTGCCAGCAGCCGCGGCGGCGGGGAGCTGTTTTTT.

The chain couples TRBV29-1 to TRBJ2-1, with 12 nucleotides matching TRBD1. CDR1 and CDR2 (germline): SQVTM, ANQGSEA. Trimming removed 3 bases from V and 8 bases from J; junction bases left unmatched: 5. CDR3 length equals 14 residues. CDR3 sequence: CSVDAGTGGDEQFF. The CDR3 DNA reads as TGCAGCGTTGATGCCGGGACAGGGGGCGATGAGCAGTTCTTC.